This is a list of T cell receptor beta chains from one sample in a study of response to subunit inactivated influenza vaccine. TCRdb passed the RT-PCR reads through MiXCR, listing each CDR3 protein once. This sample has 550,000 to 600,000 distinct CDR3 sequences, with about an eighth found just once. The specimen was PBMCs from blood, collected on the day of vaccination. Receptors were obtained from a man aged 50 to 60 who received an inactivated influenza vaccine. CDR3s include the opening cysteine and the closing phenylalanine or tryptophan. Not every row has a clone size; where given, it reads once, few, many or a size class.

v_call clone_size cdr3_aa
TRBV15 many CATSRAISTGYGYTF
TRBV29-1 few CSGRDRWSEQYF
TRBV5-1 few CASSSDRSYEKLFF
TRBV29-1 few CSVGGRLGETQYF
TRBV5-1 few CASSLATTDRETQYF
TRBV3-1 few CASSQNGGGLSREKLFF
TRBV10-3 NA CAISGGGPYSGANVLTF
TRBV6-5 few CASSYSQGLETQYF
TRBV12-3/TRBV12-4 many CASSRGRSSYEQYF
TRBV7-9 NA CASTQGGHNTGELFF
TRBV6-2/TRBV6-3 NA CASTQRRGSSYNEQFF
TRBV7-9 few CASSRMQNSPLHF
TRBV10-3 few CAISVWTRVGDTQYF
TRBV7-2 few CASSFWESTEAFF
TRBV12-3/TRBV12-4 few CASKLSDNSPLHF
TRBV20-1 NA CSASWVRGSGNQPQHF
TRBV7-9 many CASSSFQREGGYEQYF
TRBV4-3 few CASSFRDRGAYTEAFF
TRBV14 NA CASSQFPSQETQYF
TRBV5-1 NA CASRLQWNTYGYTF
TRBV12-3/TRBV12-4 NA CASSTRGSEAFF
TRBV5-1 many CATSWLAGNTDTQYF
TRBV29-1 few CSVSGRADTEAFF
TRBV3-1 few CASSQVRTGDYGYTF
TRBV5-1 many CASSPGTSVETQYF
TRBV20-1 many CSASKGDHEQFF
TRBV4-2 NA CASSLVRDRGDNEQFF
TRBV7-2 few CASSSDRGETQYF
TRBV11-2 few CASSLEYAYEQYF
TRBV4-3 few CASSQEKGRQETQYF
TRBV12-3/TRBV12-4 few CASRPQKAAGRAFF
TRBV10-3 NA CAISADSLGEQYF
TRBV5-1 few CASSLAQGDGYGYTF
TRBV25-1 few CASSEDGAGAHNEQFF
TRBV7-2 NA CASSTRTAGDGYTF
TRBV7-9 many CATTAYDRRNTGELFF
TRBV20-1 many CSARGGTGGDEQYF
TRBV7-2 NA CASSPRLAGGRHEQFF
TRBV11-2 few CASSYGQGWEQYF
TRBV20-1 NA CSASSEGLTDTQYF
TRBV6-1 many CASRPGQGVVNEQFF
TRBV20-1 many CSTRSDTGSYNEQFF
TRBV2 NA CASDLAGGNTGELFF
TRBV3-1 NA CASSQDLGIYNEQFF
TRBV20-1 few CSAELRALNSPLHF
TRBV12-3/TRBV12-4 few CASSPGVKGGETQYF
TRBV7-2 NA CASSMGLAGRYEQYF
TRBV20-1 NA CSARSSDSSYNEQFF
TRBV20-1 few CSARDAISGAYEQYF
TRBV7-6 few CASSLLGAGELFF
TRBV4-2 few CASSQETKGTQYF
TRBV9 NA CASSPWTEDTQYF
TRBV7-2 many CASSATDTQYF
TRBV11-2 NA CASNFLGTSGPSSYNEQFF